This passage covers 32 T cell receptor beta chains from one sample sequenced in a study of regulatory T cells in long-lasting Graves disease. iRepertoire HTBI primers and Arm-PCR of CDR3 regions built TCR beta libraries. TCRdb processed the multiplex PCR reads anew with MiXCR; each CDR3 protein has one entry. Here the sample spans roughly 400,000 distinct CDR3 sequences, over 14% being singletons. This sample's time point: newly diagnosed GD, antithyroid drugs for less than 3 months. From RNA extracted from PBMCs, the TCR library was made. Another study also made use of these data, one on T cells in Graves' hyperthyroidism and ophthalmopathy.

The specimen was peripheral blood mononuclear cells (PBMCs), collected at new diagnosis, from a patient treated with antithyroid drugs. All receptors derive from a woman between 40 and 55 years old with Graves disease.

This clonotype was observed many times. This sequence joins TRBV20-1 and TRBJ2-3, with 9 bases that match TRBD2. CDR3 length equals 15 residues. The V gene end was trimmed by 1 base and the J gene end by 4 bases; junction bases not matched to a gene: 6. Germline V gene sequence: CDR1 DFQATT, CDR2 SNEGSKA (reference sequence). The CDR3 DNA reads TGCAGTGCTAGAGGTACAGCGGGAGGTGCAGATACGCAGTATTTT. Translated: CSARGTAGGADTQYF.

This clonotype showed up many times. This chain joins TRBV30 and TRBJ1-2; D gene unclear. V gave up 8 bases and J gave up 2 bases, with 9 bases separating them. The length of the CDR3 is 11 residues. CDR1 and CDR2 from the germline V gene are GTSNPN and SVGIG (reference sequence). Here the CDR3 reads CARRINYGYTF. DNA for the CDR3: TGTGCCCGCAGGATCAACTATGGCTACACCTTC. Complete variable domain (other parts from reference TRBV30 and TRBJ1-2): SQTIHQWPATLVQPVGSPLSLECTVEGTSNPNLYWYRQAAGRGLQLLFYSVGIGQISSEVPQNLSASRPQDRQFILSSKKLLLSDSGFYLCARRINYGYTFGSGTRLTVV.

A few counts support this clonotype. The rearrangement links TRBV28 to TRBJ2-7; D remains unclear. The CDR3 is 15 amino acids. V lost 3 bases and J lost 2, with 14 bases in between. Germline V gene data show CDR1 as MDHEN and CDR2 as SYDVKM. CDR3: CASSFVDKGPYEQYF. CDR3 bases: TGTGCCAGCAGTTTTGTCGATAAAGGGCCCTACGAGCAGTACTTC.

This clonotype was counted ten times or more. The chain joins TRBV28 to TRBJ1-4, with 10 positions matching TRBD1. CDR1 MDHEN and CDR2 SYDVKM come from the germline V gene. The CDR3 loop spans 17 amino acids. Trimming removed 6 bases from V and 3 bases from J; junction bases left unmatched: 10. The DNA for the CDR3 is TGTGCCAGCAGCCAACCGGGACAGGGGCTCTCTAATGAAAAACTGTTTTTT. Its translation is CASSQPGQGLSNEKLFF.

This clonotype appeared many times. The chain uses TRBV10-1 and TRBJ2-5, with no clear D. In germline, CDR1 is WNHNN, CDR2 SYGVQD (reference sequence). CDR3 length equals 13 residues. V lost 4 bases to trimming and J lost 4 bases, with 10 bases between them. The CDR3 loop is CASSVAPRETQYF. CDR3 bases: TGCGCCAGCAGTGTGGCACCGAGAGAGACCCAGTACTTC.

This clonotype appeared many times. This chain links TRBV5-1 with TRBJ2-1, with 8 bases fitting TRBD1. CDR1 SGHRS and CDR2 YFSETQ come from the germline V gene. J gave up 1 base and V 5 bases, and 5 bases lay outside the gene matches. CDR3 length: 15 residues. This CDR3 reads CASRSDRGSYNEQFF. The CDR3 region has the DNA TGCGCCAGCAGGTCAGACAGGGGTTCCTACAATGAGCAGTTCTTC.

This clonotype was seen a few times. The chain carries TRBV25-1 and TRBJ2-1; no definite D call. V was clipped by 0 bases and J by 0 bases, with 12 bases between them. CDR3 size: 17 residues. In germline, CDR1 is MGHDK, CDR2 SYGVNS. The CDR3 nucleotides are TGTGCCAGCAGTGAATATTATCGGGTGAGCTCCTACAATGAGCAGTTCTTC. Its translation is CASSEYYRVSSYNEQFF.

This clonotype occurred many times. V usage is TRBV29-1 and J usage is TRBJ2-1; D not resolved. The length of the CDR3 is 14 residues. Trimming took off 3 bases at V and 6 bases at J, with 15 bases between the two ends. Per germline, CDR1 SQVTM and CDR2 ANQGSEA. The CDR3 DNA sequence: TGCAGCGTTGAGGTTGGCCTCACCGGCAATGAGCAGTTCTTC. Translated, it gives CSVEVGLTGNEQFF.

This clonotype was seen many times. The rearrangement joins TRBV20-1 to TRBJ2-3; 11 bases agree with TRBD2. J lost 9 bases, V lost 3 bases, and 5 bases had no gene match. Germline lookup yields CDR1 DFQATT and CDR2 SNEGSKA (reference sequence). CDR3 size: 13 residues. The CDR3 loop is CSARGLAGGTQYF. The CDR3 coding sequence is TGCAGTGCTAGGGGGCTAGCGGGAGGCACGCAGTATTTT.

This clonotype was seen ten or more times. The chain couples TRBV28 to TRBJ2-7; 8 bases line up with TRBD2. CDR1 and CDR2 (germline): MDHEN, SYDVKM. Trimming removed 5 bases from V and 3 bases from J; junction bases left unmatched: 6. The CDR3 is made up of 14 amino acids. CDR3 loop: CASSLRTSLYEQYF. In DNA form, the CDR3 reads TGTGCCAGCAGTCTCCGGACTAGCCTCTACGAGCAGTACTTC.

This clonotype was detected many times. V is TRBV11-2 and J is TRBJ2-7; D is unresolved. Trimming left V 2 bases short and J 1 base short, with 9 bases between. CDR1 and CDR2 (germline): SGHAT, FQNNGV. This CDR3 comprises 14 residues. The CDR3 spells CASSLWAGSYEQYF. In DNA, the CDR3 is TGTGCCAGCAGCTTATGGGCAGGATCCTACGAGCAGTACTTC. Combining the CDR3 with reference TRBV11-2 and TRBJ2-7 gives the whole variable domain EAGVAQSPRYKIIEKRQSVAFWCNPISGHATLYWYQQILGQGPKLLIQFQNNGVVDDSQLPKDRFSAERLKGVDSTLKIQPAKLEDSAVYLCASSLWAGSYEQYFGPGTRLTVT.

The chain recombines TRBV12-5 with TRBJ1-3; D gene uncertain. CDR1 and CDR2 from the germline V gene are LGHNT and FRNRAP. The CDR3 totals 17 residues. Trimming stripped 7 bases from V and 0 bases from J, with 19 bases between. CDR3 nucleotides: TGTGCTAGTGCCGACCTGGAGGCGGTCAACTCTGGAAACACCATATATTTT. As protein: CASADLEAVNSGNTIYF.

This clonotype was detected many times. The chain combines TRBV7-2 with TRBJ2-2, with a weak D call TRBD1 (5 bases). Germline V lookup: CDR1 SGHTA, CDR2 FQGNSA. V dropped 1 base and J dropped 8 bases, with 8 bases sitting between them. This CDR3 is built from 13 residues. The CDR3: CASSLGGEGELFF. The CDR3 bases are TGTGCCAGCAGCTTAGGGGGCGAAGGGGAGCTGTTTTTT.

The J gene is TRBJ1-4, the V gene TRBV4-2; D uncertain. The ends were cut back, 4 bases at V and 0 bases at J, with 12 bases in the middle. Germline CDR1 LGHNA, CDR2 YNFKEQ. The CDR3 loop spans 16 amino acids. In DNA form, the CDR3 reads TGTGCCAGCAGCCGTTCATGGACCGCAACTAATGAAAAACTGTTTTTT. Encoded protein: CASSRSWTATNEKLFF.

This clonotype was detected ten times or more. The V call is TRBV7-3, the J call TRBJ2-1, with 10 bases identical to TRBD2. V shed 2 bases, J shed 5 bases, and the junction held 6 bases outside the gene matches. Germline CDR1 and CDR2: SGHTA and FQGTGA. This CDR3 region has 16 residues. CDR3 sequence: CASSLEASGGHNEQFF. The DNA of the CDR3 is TGTGCCAGCAGCTTAGAGGCTAGCGGGGGACACAATGAGCAGTTCTTC.

The chain combines TRBV6-1 with TRBJ2-7, with TRBD1 as a possible D gene (6 bases). This CDR3 contains 16 residues. Germline assignment: CDR1 MNHNS and CDR2 SASEGT. V shed 6 bases and J shed 3 bases, with 21 bases lying between them. The CDR3 sequence: CASRELGAGALYEQYF. CDR3 in DNA: TGTGCCAGCAGGGAGCTTGGGGCAGGGGCGCTCTACGAGCAGTACTTC.

The chain recombines TRBV25-1 with TRBJ1-6; TRBD1 is a possible D gene (5 bases). The germline V gene encodes CDR1 MGHDK and CDR2 SYGVNS. The CDR3 has 12 amino acids. With 8 bases removed from V and 9 bases from J, the gap between germline ends came to 11 bases. The CDR3 DNA sequence: TGTGCCAGCCGGGACGTTGGTTCACCCCTCCACTTT. Protein sequence: CASRDVGSPLHF.

This clonotype was counted ten times or more. The chain is built from TRBV19 and TRBJ2-2; D ambiguous. Germline loops: CDR1 LNHDA, CDR2 SQIVND (reference sequence). Trimming stripped 9 bases from V and 0 bases from J, with 14 bases between. The CDR3 has 15 amino acids. CDR3 in DNA: TGTGCCAGCCGACTCTTTAGCACGAACACCGGGGAGCTGTTTTTT. It codes for CASRLFSTNTGELFF.

This clonotype appeared many times. The rearrangement uses TRBV20-1 and TRBJ2-7; 10 bases line up with TRBD1. V trimming: 6 bases; J trimming: 3 bases; junction bases outside the gene matches: 11. The CDR3 has 15 residues. Germline loops: CDR1 DFQATT, CDR2 SNEGSKA (reference sequence). CDR3 region: CSAESGQGSFYEQYF. The DNA of the CDR3 is TGCAGTGCCGAATCGGGACAGGGGAGTTTCTACGAGCAGTACTTC.

There are many counts of this clonotype. The V gene is TRBV6-1, the J gene TRBJ2-1; the match to TRBD2 covers 7 bases. This CDR3 is built from 14 residues. Trimming at V came to 5 bases and at J to 7 bases, leaving 8 bases not matched to a gene. Germline V gene data show CDR1 as MNHNS and CDR2 as SASEGT. CDR3 in amino acids: CASSPRGGWNEQFF. The CDR3, as DNA: TGTGCCAGCAGTCCCCGGGGAGGGTGGAATGAGCAGTTCTTC.

This chain links TRBV12-3 or TRBV12-4 with TRBJ2-1; 8 bases line up with TRBD1. V was clipped by 4 bases and J by 6 bases; unmatched bases: 8. The CDR3 length is 15 residues. The CDR3 spells CASSSGQAKINEQFF. DNA of the CDR3: TGTGCCAGCAGTTCGGGACAGGCGAAAATCAATGAGCAGTTCTTC.

This clonotype was seen ten or more times. This chain uses TRBV29-1 with TRBJ2-1, with 12 bases identical to TRBD2. From germline, CDR1 is SQVTM and CDR2 ANQGSEA. V gave up 7 bases and J gave up 4 bases; unmatched junction bases: 5. The CDR3 runs 14 residues. CDR3 in amino acids: CSAVGLAGYNEQFF. CDR3 coding DNA: TGCAGCGCCGTCGGACTAGCGGGGTACAATGAGCAGTTCTTC.

The chain is built from TRBV19 and TRBJ1-4, with a possible D match to TRBD1 (5 bases). Trimming cost V 1 base and J 5 bases, with 8 bases left between them. The CDR3 is made up of 14 amino acids. The V gene's germline CDR1 is LNHDA and CDR2 SQIVND (reference sequence). CDR3 protein: CASSIGQNNEKLFF. The CDR3 coding sequence is TGTGCCAGTAGTATAGGACAGAACAATGAAAAACTGTTTTTT.

The chain has TRBV25-1 and TRBJ1-3; D is undetermined. The V and J ends lost 1 base and 0 bases respectively, with 10 bases between them. Germline values: CDR1 MGHDK, CDR2 SYGVNS. The CDR3 spans 16 residues. CDR3 in DNA: TGTGCCAGCAGTGAATCCGGACCGATCTCTGGAAACACCATATATTTT. Translated, it gives CASSESGPISGNTIYF.

This clonotype was observed many times. The chain has TRBV7-9 and TRBJ2-1, with D uncertain. V was trimmed by 5 bases and J by 7 bases, leaving 12 bases between them. CDR1 is SEHNR, CDR2 FQNEAQ, per germline (reference sequence). This CDR3 contains 13 residues. The CDR3 nucleotides are TGTGCCAGCAGCCCACACGGTACGAATGAGCAGTTCTTC. Protein product: CASSPHGTNEQFF.

Ten or more counts support this clonotype. The rearrangement uses TRBV11-2 and TRBJ2-1; TRBD2 agrees at 7 bases. V lost 7 bases to trimming and J lost 4 bases; unmatched junction nucleotides: 10. CDR3 length: 15 residues. Germline V lookup: CDR1 SGHAT, CDR2 FQNNGV. The CDR3 DNA follows: TGTGCCAGCAACCTATTAGCGGGCGCTTACAATGAGCAGTTCTTC. It encodes CASNLLAGAYNEQFF.

Many counts were recorded for this clonotype. The CDR3 loop is CASSLLSGTDYNSPLHF. CDR3 bases: TGTGCCAGCAGTTTGTTATCCGGGACAGACTATAATTCACCCCTCCACTTT. J is TRBJ1-6 and V is TRBV28, with TRBD1 identical over 7 bases. J was trimmed by 3 bases and V by 3 bases; bases with no gene match: 8. Germline-derived CDR1 and CDR2 are MDHEN and SYDVKM. The CDR3 runs to 17 residues.

This clonotype occurred a few times. The rearrangement uses TRBV25-1 and TRBJ1-3; D uncertain. The CDR3 is 15 amino acids. Germline CDR1 is MGHDK and CDR2 is SYGVNS. Between the trimmed V and J ends, which lost 8 bases and 0 bases, there was a span of 14 bases. This CDR3 is CASGGEGYSGNTIYF. The DNA of the CDR3 is TGTGCCAGCGGAGGTGAGGGTTACTCTGGAAACACCATATATTTT. Full variable domain (remainder filled in from reference TRBV25-1 and TRBJ1-3): EADIYQTPRYLVIGTGKKITLECSQTMGHDKMYWYQQDPGMELHLIHYSYGVNSTEKGDLSSESTVSRIRTEHFPLTLESARPSHTSQYLCASGGEGYSGNTIYFGEGSWLTVV.

This clonotype has ten or more counts. The chain joins TRBV30 to TRBJ2-7, with TRBD1 matching over 9 bases. The CDR3 runs to 15 residues. CDR1 is GTSNPN and CDR2 is SVGIG in the germline V gene (reference sequence). The ends lost 2 bases at V and 5 bases at J; junction bases unmatched: 10. The CDR3, as DNA: TGTGCCTGGAGTACAGGGACAGGGAGACGTAACGAGCAGTACTTC. Protein sequence: CAWSTGTGRRNEQYF.

This clonotype was seen ten or more times. CDR3 loop: CASSSRGQDRETQYF. CDR3 in DNA: TGTGCCAGCAGTTCGAGAGGACAGGACAGGGAGACCCAGTACTTC. V and J are TRBV28 and TRBJ2-5, with 7 bases that match TRBD1. The CDR3 length is 15 residues. Germline lookup yields CDR1 MDHEN and CDR2 SYDVKM. The junction had 10 bases not matched to a gene; V was cut back by 4 bases and J by 5 bases.

This clonotype occurred many times. This rearrangement joins TRBV27 to TRBJ1-4, with 8 bases lining up with TRBD1. Germline assignment: CDR1 MNHEY and CDR2 SMNVEV (reference sequence). After removal of 5 bases from V and 6 bases from J, the junction contained 8 bases not matched to a gene. The CDR3 is made up of 15 amino acids. CDR3 nucleotides: TGTGCCAGCAGTCAAGGGACAGGTCGGCATGAAAAACTGTTTTTT. Translation: CASSQGTGRHEKLFF.

The rearrangement joins TRBV20-1 to TRBJ2-5; TRBD2 matches 12 bases. Germline trimming cut 0 bases from V and 3 bases from J; bases unmatched to any gene: 8. The CDR3 spans 17 residues. The germline V gene has CDR1 DFQATT and CDR2 SNEGSKA (reference sequence). CDR3 coding DNA: TGCAGTGCTAGAGATTTTAGACTAGCGGGAGCCGAAGAGACCCAGTACTTC. Translation gives CSARDFRLAGAEETQYF.